The 30 T cell receptor beta chains in this list originate from one sample, sequenced in a study of T cell responses to AZD1222 COVID-19 vaccine (dated by TCRdb to about 2021). According to the study, the label for this sample's time point signals: about 28 days (+/-7) after the second vaccine dose. Libraries were prepared through the immunoSEQ multiplex PCR assay. Imported from immuneACCESS, the table was reduced by TCRdb to in-frame sequences with V and J called. These copies leave out some clones; in studies compared against another copy, an unresolved V gene accounts for under half, and the cause of the remainder is not known. The sample table holds over 45,000 clones, of which over 75% were seen once. The ten largest make up about 5.7% of the sample. Sample: peripheral blood, taken 28 days after the second AZD1222 dose. These receptor sequences come from an adult who received the AZD1222 COVID-19 vaccine.

This clone was detected once. V usage is TRBV6-5 and J usage is TRBJ2-7; the D call may be TRBD1 or TRBD2 (5 bases each). The CDR3 is made up of 15 amino acids. Germline values: CDR1 MNHEY, CDR2 SVGAGI. The ends were cut back, 7 bases at V and 0 bases at J, with 16 bases in the middle. As DNA, the CDR3 is TGTGCCAGCACAGTGGGACCGCCATCCTCCTACGAGCAGTACTTC. Translated, it gives CASTVGPPSSYEQYF.

The chain uses TRBV2 and TRBJ1-6; D is unresolved. The CDR3 is 15 residues long. Trimming took off 5 bases at V and 6 bases at J, with 14 bases between the two ends. Germline-derived CDR1 and CDR2 are SNHLY and FYNNEI. The CDR3, as DNA: TGTGCCAGCAGTCTTCAAGGGTTACCTAATTCACCCCTCCACTTT. Its translation is CASSLQGLPNSPLHF.

This rearrangement joins TRBV12-5 to TRBJ1-3; unclear D gene. Trimming stripped 4 bases from V and 2 bases from J, with 15 bases between. The CDR3 totals 16 residues. Per germline, CDR1 LGHNT and CDR2 FRNRAP. The CDR3 is CASGSMISGPGNTIYF. CDR3 sequence (DNA): TGTGCTAGTGGTTCAATGATATCAGGCCCTGGAAACACCATATATTTT.

The chain uses TRBV28 and TRBJ1-2; weak D call: TRBD1 (5 bases). CDR1 and CDR2 from the germline V gene are MDHEN and SYDVKM. The CDR3 length is 14 residues. Trimming left V 5 bases short and J 1 base short, with 11 bases between. CDR3 amino acids: CASSAPQGNYGYTF. For the CDR3, the DNA is TGTGCCAGCAGTGCCCCGCAGGGTAACTATGGCTACACCTTC.

V usage is TRBV9 and J usage is TRBJ1-3, with D perhaps TRBD1 (6 bases). In germline, CDR1 is SGDLS, CDR2 YYNGEE. The length of the CDR3 is 14 residues. V lost 7 bases, J lost 4 bases, and 15 bases lay in between. CDR3 nucleotide sequence: TGTGCCAGCGGGGAGGGGGAAGGGGGAAACACCATATATTTT. It codes for CASGEGEGGNTIYF. The variable domain in full, completed from reference TRBV9 and TRBJ1-3, reads DSGVTQTPKHLITATGQRVTLRCSPRSGDLSVYWYQQSLDQGLQFLIQYYNGEERAKGNILERFSAQQFPDLHSELNLSSLELGDSALYFCASGEGEGGNTIYFGEGSWLTVV.

This clone has a single count. The rearrangement links TRBV7-6 to TRBJ2-5; D may be TRBD1 (6 bases). Trimming stripped 5 bases from V and 5 bases from J, with 21 bases between. Germline V gene data show CDR1 as SGHVS and CDR2 as FNYEAQ. The CDR3 covers 16 residues. The CDR3 reads CASSLPLWGQRETQYF. DNA for the CDR3: TGTGCCAGCAGCCTACCCTTATGGGGGCAGCGGGAGACCCAGTACTTC.

The CDR3 loop reads CASNTHRGDQPQHF. Here the CDR3 DNA reads TGTGCCAGCAACACTCACAGGGGAGATCAGCCCCAGCATTTT. This chain joins TRBV6-5 and TRBJ1-5, with TRBD1 matching 7 bases. The junction had 8 bases not matched to a gene; V was cut back by 7 bases and J by 5 bases. Germline CDR1 MNHEY, CDR2 SVGAGI. The length of the CDR3 is 14 residues.

The chain uses TRBV9 and TRBJ1-5; 9 nucleotides line up with TRBD1. The CDR3 runs to 15 residues. Trimming cost V 3 bases and J 3 bases; bases outside gene matches: 4. Per the germline V gene, CDR1 is SGDLS and CDR2 is YYNGEE. This CDR3 is CASSGGQGHNQPQHF. CDR3 coding DNA: TGTGCCAGCAGCGGGGGACAGGGCCACAATCAGCCCCAGCATTTT.

This clone showed up just once. The chain employs TRBV30 and TRBJ2-7; 10 bases line up with TRBD1. The junction had 11 bases not matched to a gene; V was cut back by 4 bases and J by 5 bases. The CDR3 loop spans 15 amino acids. CDR1 is GTSNPN and CDR2 is SVGIG in the germline V gene (reference sequence). The CDR3 loop reads CAWTMGDRGSNEQYF. CDR3 DNA: TGTGCCTGGACCATGGGGGACAGGGGTTCCAACGAGCAGTACTTC. The full variable domain, its missing parts supplied by reference TRBV30 and TRBJ2-7, is SQTIHQWPATLVQPVGSPLSLECTVEGTSNPNLYWYRQAAGRGLQLLFYSVGIGQISSEVPQNLSASRPQDRQFILSSKKLLLSDSGFYLCAWTMGDRGSNEQYFGPGTRLTVT.

This clone was counted between two and nine times. V usage is TRBV6-5 and J usage is TRBJ2-5, with 9 bases lining up with TRBD1. There are 14 residues in the CDR3. Germline V gene sequence: CDR1 MNHEY, CDR2 SVGAGI. V shed 7 bases, J shed 2 bases, and the junction held 5 bases outside the gene matches. CDR3 amino acids: CASISGQGQETQYF. The DNA of the CDR3 is TGTGCCAGCATTTCGGGACAGGGACAAGAGACCCAGTACTTC.

V is TRBV5-1 and J is TRBJ2-3; 8 nucleotides line up with TRBD1. The CDR3 has 14 residues. Germline lookup yields CDR1 SGHRS and CDR2 YFSETQ. V trimming: 4 bases; J trimming: 1 base; junction bases outside the gene matches: 2. CDR3 loop: CASSGGQGTDTQYF. CDR3 nucleotides: TGCGCCAGCAGCGGGGGACAGGGCACAGATACGCAGTATTTT. Full variable domain (remainder filled in from reference TRBV5-1 and TRBJ2-3): KAGVTQTPRYLIKTRGQQVTLSCSPISGHRSVSWYQQTPGQGLQFLFEYFSETQRNKGNFPGRFSGRQFSNSRSEMNVSTLELGDSALYLCASSGGQGTDTQYFGPGTRLTVL.

This chain links TRBV6-5 with TRBJ2-7, with 9 bases that match TRBD2. With 2 bases clipped from V and 3 bases from J, the junction kept 2 bases outside the gene matches. CDR1 MNHEY and CDR2 SVGAGI come from the germline V gene. This CDR3 comprises 14 residues. The CDR3 sequence is CASSYAGGVYEQYF. CDR3 DNA: TGTGCCAGCAGTTACGCGGGGGGGGTCTACGAGCAGTACTTC.

This clone was observed once. This chain uses TRBV6-5 with TRBJ2-5; D may be TRBD1 or TRBD2 (5 bases each). With 8 bases removed from V and 2 bases from J, the gap between germline ends came to 9 bases. Germline CDR1 reads MNHEY; CDR2 reads SVGAGI. This CDR3 comprises 12 residues. The CDR3 region is CASRDQQETQYF. The DNA of the CDR3 is TGTGCCAGCCGGGACCAACAAGAGACCCAGTACTTC.

DNA of the CDR3: TGTGCCAGCAGGACGACTAGCGGGACGGAGACCCAGTACTTC. Translated, it gives CASRTTSGTETQYF. V and J are TRBV27 and TRBJ2-5, with TRBD2 matching over 11 bases. The CDR3 runs 14 residues. V lost 6 bases to trimming and J lost 5 bases; unmatched junction nucleotides: 5. Germline-derived CDR1 and CDR2 are MNHEY and SMNVEV (reference sequence).

The chain combines TRBV2 with TRBJ1-1; TRBD1 might be the D (6 bases). The CDR3 covers 14 residues. Trimming cost V 6 bases and J 0 bases, with 11 bases left between them. Germline V gives CDR1 SNHLY, CDR2 FYNNEI. The CDR3 loop is CASRADSVNTEAFF. The DNA for the CDR3 is TGTGCCAGCAGGGCGGACAGTGTGAACACTGAAGCTTTCTTT.

This chain joins TRBV18 and TRBJ1-1, with a possible D match to TRBD1 (5 bases). Germline V gene lookup returns CDR1 KGHSH and CDR2 LQKENI. Deletions cut 6 bases from V and 1 base from J, with 15 bases between. The CDR3 runs 15 residues. CDR3 sequence: CASSDTGTGNTEAFF. The DNA for the CDR3 is TGTGCCAGCTCCGACACCGGGACGGGGAACACTGAAGCTTTCTTT.

This chain joins TRBV5-5 and TRBJ1-4, with 7 positions matching TRBD1. Germline-derived CDR1 and CDR2 are SGHKS and YYEKEE (reference sequence). J was trimmed by 7 bases and V by 0 bases; bases with no gene match: 3. This CDR3 contains 14 residues. In nucleotides, the CDR3 is TGTGCCAGCAGCTTGGTTTCAGGGGGTGAAAAACTGTTTTTT. Encoded protein: CASSLVSGGEKLFF.

The chain links TRBV7-8 to TRBJ2-7; D is unresolved. This CDR3 is 15 amino acids long. The germline CDR1 and CDR2 sequences are SGHVS and FQNEAQ. V gave up 2 bases and J gave up 0 bases, with 11 bases separating them. CDR3 sequence: CASSLLAGSSYEQYF. CDR3 coding DNA: TGTGCCAGCAGCTTACTCGCAGGCAGCTCCTACGAGCAGTACTTC.

The rearrangement joins TRBV7-8 to TRBJ2-7; D assignment may be TRBD1 or TRBD2 (5 bases each). The CDR3 is 16 residues long. Germline CDR1 is SGHVS and CDR2 is FQNEAQ. V lost 5 bases and J lost 3, with 20 bases in between. CDR3 coding DNA: TGTGCCAGCAGCCAAGCCCAATTGAGGGGCGGCTACGAGCAGTACTTC. Amino acids: CASSQAQLRGGYEQYF.

The rearrangement links TRBV11-2 to TRBJ2-5; D may correspond to TRBD1 or TRBD2 (6 bases each). The V gene's germline CDR1 is SGHAT and CDR2 FQNNGV. The CDR3 length is 13 residues. With 4 bases removed from V and 4 bases from J, the gap between germline ends came to 10 bases. The CDR3 here is CASSSGASETQYF. CDR3 bases: TGTGCCAGCAGCTCGGGGGCCTCAGAGACCCAGTACTTC.

This chain uses TRBV7-9 with TRBJ2-1; possible D gene TRBD1, 7 bases. V lost 5 bases and J 0 bases, leaving 23 bases between the germline ends. This CDR3 region has 19 residues. From germline, CDR1 is SEHNR and CDR2 FQNEAQ (reference sequence). In DNA form, the CDR3 reads TGTGCCAGCAGCCTAGGGGGCGGCGGGAACGCGGTCTCCTACAATGAGCAGTTCTTC. It specifies CASSLGGGGNAVSYNEQFF.

This clone has a single count. The rearrangement uses TRBV7-9 and TRBJ2-1; a weak D match, TRBD2 (6 bases). The V end was cut by 1 base, the J end by 7 bases, with 14 bases between. Germline V gives CDR1 SEHNR, CDR2 FQNEAQ (reference sequence). CDR3 length: 15 residues. Here the CDR3 DNA reads TGTGCCAGCAGCTTAGGGTCGGGAGCTGGTAATGAGCAGTTCTTC. Translation gives CASSLGSGAGNEQFF.

The chain carries TRBV6-1 and TRBJ1-2; 8 bases are a match to TRBD1. This CDR3 spans 16 amino acids. With V trimmed by 2 bases and J by 7 bases, 12 bases remained unmatched. Germline V gene lookup returns CDR1 MNHNS and CDR2 SASEGT. CDR3 sequence: CASSESLPGGKGGYTF. The CDR3 bases are TGTGCCAGCAGTGAATCTCTCCCAGGGGGCAAAGGTGGCTACACCTTC.

Remarks on this clone: Sequence at one end of the junction differs from germline and may be a read error. The chain combines TRBV12-3 or TRBV12-4 with TRBJ2-5, with D unclear. The CDR3 consists of 12 residues. CDR3: CASSLGIETQYF. For the CDR3, the DNA is TGTGCCAGCAGCTTAGGGATAGAGACCCAGTACTTC.

The V gene is TRBV5-6, the J gene TRBJ2-7, with 8 bases matching TRBD1. CDR1 is SGHDT and CDR2 is YYEEEE in the germline V gene. Trimming at V came to 0 bases and at J to 3 bases, leaving 5 bases not matched to a gene. The CDR3 length is 15 residues. Here the CDR3 reads CASSLGGQGYYEQYF. The CDR3 DNA sequence: TGTGCCAGCAGCTTGGGTGGACAGGGTTACTACGAGCAGTACTTC.

The V call is TRBV6-5, the J call TRBJ1-6, with D maybe TRBD1 (5 bases). V was pared by 6 bases and J by 5 bases, with 8 bases between. CDR1 MNHEY and CDR2 SVGAGI come from the germline V gene. This CDR3 region has 13 residues. The CDR3 is CASRSRDNSPLHF. CDR3 coding DNA: TGTGCCAGCAGGTCCAGGGATAATTCACCCCTCCACTTT.

CDR3 residues: CSVDSYGYTF. The DNA of the CDR3 is TGCAGCGTTGACAGCTATGGCTACACCTTC. The chain couples TRBV29-1 to TRBJ1-2; unclear D gene. CDR1 SQVTM and CDR2 ANQGSEA come from the germline V gene. The V gene lost 3 bases and the J gene lost 4 bases, with 3 bases spanning the gap. The CDR3 totals 10 residues.

The V and J genes are TRBV12-3 or TRBV12-4 and TRBJ1-2; D is uncertain. Trimming left V 3 bases short and J 4 bases short, with 9 bases between. The CDR3 is 13 amino acids. CDR3 nucleotide sequence: TGTGCCAGCAGTTTCTTCCGCTCCTATGGCTACACCTTC. The encoded protein is CASSFFRSYGYTF.

The rearrangement links TRBV6-2 or TRBV6-3 to TRBJ2-7; D gene unclear. The V gene lost 2 bases and the J gene lost 6 bases, with 8 bases spanning the gap. Germline-derived CDR1 and CDR2 are MNHEY and SVGEGT. The CDR3 is 12 amino acids. CDR3 in DNA: TGTGCCAGCAGTTACCAACGTGCCGAGCAGTACTTC. Residues: CASSYQRAEQYF.

The J gene is TRBJ1-5, the V gene TRBV2, with D unclear. Germline V gene lookup returns CDR1 SNHLY and CDR2 FYNNEI. Trimming shortened V by 1 base and J by 3 bases, and 7 bases separated the two germline ends. The CDR3 is 14 residues long. CDR3 sequence (DNA): TGTGCCAGCAGTGAAGAGCCCATCAATCAGCCCCAGCATTTT. Its protein product is CASSEEPINQPQHF.